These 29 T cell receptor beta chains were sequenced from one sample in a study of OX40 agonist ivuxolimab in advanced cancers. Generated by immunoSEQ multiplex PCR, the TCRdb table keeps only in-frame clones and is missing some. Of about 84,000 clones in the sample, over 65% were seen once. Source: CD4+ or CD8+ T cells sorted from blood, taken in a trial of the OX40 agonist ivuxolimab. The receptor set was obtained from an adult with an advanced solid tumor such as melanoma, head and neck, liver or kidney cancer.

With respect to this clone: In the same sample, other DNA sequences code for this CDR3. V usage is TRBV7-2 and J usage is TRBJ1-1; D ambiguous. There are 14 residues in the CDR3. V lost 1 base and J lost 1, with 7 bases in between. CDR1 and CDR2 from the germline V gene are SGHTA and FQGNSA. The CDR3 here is CASSLVRGNTEAFF. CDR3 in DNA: TGTGCCAGCAGCTTAGTTCGGGGGAACACTGAAGCTTTCTTT.

The CDR3 DNA sequence: TGCGCCAGCAGCTTGGACTGGGCGAAACAAGAGACCCAGTACTTC. This encodes CASSLDWAKQETQYF. The chain links TRBV5-1 to TRBJ2-5; unclear D gene. CDR1 and CDR2 from the germline V gene are SGHRS and YFSETQ. The CDR3 spans 15 residues. The V end was cut by 0 bases, the J end by 2 bases, with 11 bases between.

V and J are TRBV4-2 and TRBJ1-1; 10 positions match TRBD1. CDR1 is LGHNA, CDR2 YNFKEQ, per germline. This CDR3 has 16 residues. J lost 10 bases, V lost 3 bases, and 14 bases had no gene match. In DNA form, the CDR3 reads TGTGCCAGCAGCCACGCCCTCGACAGGGGGCGGTCTCCAGCTTTCTTT. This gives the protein CASSHALDRGRSPAFF.

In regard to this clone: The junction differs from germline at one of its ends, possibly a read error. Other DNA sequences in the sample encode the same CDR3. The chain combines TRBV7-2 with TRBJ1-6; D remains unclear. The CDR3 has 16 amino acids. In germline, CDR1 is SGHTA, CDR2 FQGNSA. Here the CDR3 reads CASSFGGETYNSPLHF. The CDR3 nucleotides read TGTGCTAGCAGCTTCGGTGGCGAAACCTATAATTCACCCCTCCACTTT.

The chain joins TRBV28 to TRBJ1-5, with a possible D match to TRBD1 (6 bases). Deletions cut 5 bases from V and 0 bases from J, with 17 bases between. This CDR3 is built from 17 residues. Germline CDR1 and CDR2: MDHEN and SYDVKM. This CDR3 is CASSPLGGGDSNQPQHF. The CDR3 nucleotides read TGTGCCAGCAGTCCCCTCGGCGGGGGCGATAGCAATCAGCCCCAGCATTTT.

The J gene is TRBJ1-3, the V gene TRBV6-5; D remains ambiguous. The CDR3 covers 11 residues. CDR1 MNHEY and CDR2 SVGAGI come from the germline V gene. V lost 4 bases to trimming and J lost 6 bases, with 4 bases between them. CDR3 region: CASSSANTIYF. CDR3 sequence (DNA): TGTGCCAGCAGTTCGGCAAACACCATATATTTT.

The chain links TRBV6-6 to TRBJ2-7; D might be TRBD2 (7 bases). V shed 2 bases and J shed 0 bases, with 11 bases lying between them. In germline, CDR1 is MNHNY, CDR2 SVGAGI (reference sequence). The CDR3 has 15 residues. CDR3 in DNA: TGTGCCAGCAGTTACGAGGGGGGGCTCTCCTACGAGCAGTACTTC. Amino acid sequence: CASSYEGGLSYEQYF.

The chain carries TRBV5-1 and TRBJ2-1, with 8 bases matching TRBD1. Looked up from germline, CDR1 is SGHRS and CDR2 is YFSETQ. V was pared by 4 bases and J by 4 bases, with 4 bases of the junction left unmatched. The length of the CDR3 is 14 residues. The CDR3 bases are TGCGCCAGCAGCCTTGACAGGGGATACAATGAGCAGTTCTTC. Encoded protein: CASSLDRGYNEQFF.

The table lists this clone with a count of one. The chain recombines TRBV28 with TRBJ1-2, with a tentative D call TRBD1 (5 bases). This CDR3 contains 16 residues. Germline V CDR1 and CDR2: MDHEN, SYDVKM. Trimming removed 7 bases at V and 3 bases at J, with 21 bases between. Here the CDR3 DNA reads TGTGCCAGCACCATCGGTGGGGGAAACGGGGACTATGGCTACACCTTC. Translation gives CASTIGGGNGDYGYTF.

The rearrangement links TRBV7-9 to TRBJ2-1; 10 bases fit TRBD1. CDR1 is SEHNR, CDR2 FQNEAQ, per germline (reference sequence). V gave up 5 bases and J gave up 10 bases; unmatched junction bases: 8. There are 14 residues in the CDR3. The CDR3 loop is CASSGGQGSWEQFF. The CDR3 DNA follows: TGTGCCAGCAGCGGGGGACAGGGGTCTTGGGAGCAGTTCTTC.

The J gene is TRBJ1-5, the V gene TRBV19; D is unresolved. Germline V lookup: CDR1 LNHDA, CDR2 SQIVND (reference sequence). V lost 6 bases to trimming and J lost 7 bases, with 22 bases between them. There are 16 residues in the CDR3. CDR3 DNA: TGTGCCAGTAGCACCACAACTCGGGGAGAGGGCCAGCCCCAGCATTTT. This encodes CASSTTTRGEGQPQHF. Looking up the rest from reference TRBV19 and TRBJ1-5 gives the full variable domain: DGGITQSPKYLFRKEGQNVTLSCEQNLNHDAMYWYRQDPGQGLRLIYYSQIVNDFQKGDIAEGYSVSREKKESFPLTVTSAQKNPTAFYLCASSTTTRGEGQPQHFGDGTRLSIL.

The CDR3 DNA sequence: TGTGCCAGCAGTTCCGGCCCCGTGTTCTTC. Protein: CASSSGPVFF. The rearrangement joins TRBV28 to TRBJ2-1; D is ambiguous. Germline V gives CDR1 MDHEN, CDR2 SYDVKM. This CDR3 has 10 amino acids. Trimming shortened V by 4 bases and J by 15 bases, and 10 bases separated the two germline ends.

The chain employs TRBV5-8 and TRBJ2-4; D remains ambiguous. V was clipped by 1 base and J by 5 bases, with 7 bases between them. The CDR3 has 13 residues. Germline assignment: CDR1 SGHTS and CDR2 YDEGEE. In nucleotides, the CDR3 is TGTGCCAGCAGCTTGACGGCTCAAAACATTCAGTACTTC. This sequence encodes CASSLTAQNIQYF.

The CDR3 coding sequence is TGTGCCAGCAGCTTCGGGTCTCTCGGTGCTTTCTTT. Translation: CASSFGSLGAFF. This chain uses TRBV5-8 with TRBJ1-1; D remains ambiguous. Germline CDR1 is SGHTS and CDR2 is YDEGEE. There are 12 residues in the CDR3. V lost 2 bases and J lost 11, with 13 bases in between.

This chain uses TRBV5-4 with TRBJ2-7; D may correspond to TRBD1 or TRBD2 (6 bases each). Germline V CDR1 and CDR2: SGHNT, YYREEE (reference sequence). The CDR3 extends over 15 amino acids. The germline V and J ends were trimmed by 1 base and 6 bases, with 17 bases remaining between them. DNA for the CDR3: TGTGCCAGCAGCTTGTCTGGGGGGCTTGGGTTCGAGCAGTACTTC. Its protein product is CASSLSGGLGFEQYF.

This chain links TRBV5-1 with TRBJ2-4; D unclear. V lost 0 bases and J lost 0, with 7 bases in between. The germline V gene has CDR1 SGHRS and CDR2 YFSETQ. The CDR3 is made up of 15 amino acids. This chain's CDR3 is CASSLGLQAKNIQYF. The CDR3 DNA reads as TGCGCCAGCAGCTTGGGTTTACAAGCCAAAAACATTCAGTACTTC. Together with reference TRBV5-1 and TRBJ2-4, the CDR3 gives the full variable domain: KAGVTQTPRYLIKTRGQQVTLSCSPISGHRSVSWYQQTPGQGLQFLFEYFSETQRNKGNFPGRFSGRQFSNSRSEMNVSTLELGDSALYLCASSLGLQAKNIQYFGAGTRLSVL.

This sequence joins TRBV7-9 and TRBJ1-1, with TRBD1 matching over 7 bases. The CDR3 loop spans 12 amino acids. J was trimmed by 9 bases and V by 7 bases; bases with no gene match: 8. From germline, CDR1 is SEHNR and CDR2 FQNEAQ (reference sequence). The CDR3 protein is CASTLRDRKAFF. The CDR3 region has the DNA TGTGCCAGCACCCTCCGGGACAGAAAAGCTTTCTTT.

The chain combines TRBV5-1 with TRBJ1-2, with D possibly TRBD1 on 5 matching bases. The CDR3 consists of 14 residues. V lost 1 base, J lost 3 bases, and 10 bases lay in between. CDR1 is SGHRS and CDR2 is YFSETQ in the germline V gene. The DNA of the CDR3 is TGCGCCAGCAGCTTGACAGGTTACTACTATGGCTACACCTTC. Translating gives CASSLTGYYYGYTF.

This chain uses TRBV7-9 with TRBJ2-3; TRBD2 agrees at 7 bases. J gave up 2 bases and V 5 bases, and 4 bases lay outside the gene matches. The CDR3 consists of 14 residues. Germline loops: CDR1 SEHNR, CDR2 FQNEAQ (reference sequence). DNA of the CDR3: TGTGCCAGCAGCCGGGAGCGGGACACAGATACGCAGTATTTT. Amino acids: CASSRERDTDTQYF.

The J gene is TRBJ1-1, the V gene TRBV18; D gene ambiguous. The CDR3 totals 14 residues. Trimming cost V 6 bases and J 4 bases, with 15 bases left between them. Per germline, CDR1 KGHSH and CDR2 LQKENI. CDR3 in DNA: TGTGCCAGCTCCCAGATAAGCGGGAGCACTGAAGCTTTCTTT. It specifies CASSQISGSTEAFF.

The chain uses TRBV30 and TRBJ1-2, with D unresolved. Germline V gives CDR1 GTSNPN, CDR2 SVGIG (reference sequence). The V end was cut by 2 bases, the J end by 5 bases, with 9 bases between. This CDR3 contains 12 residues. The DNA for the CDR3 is TGTGCCTGGAGTCAAGGAGGGTATGGCTACACCTTC. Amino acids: CAWSQGGYGYTF.

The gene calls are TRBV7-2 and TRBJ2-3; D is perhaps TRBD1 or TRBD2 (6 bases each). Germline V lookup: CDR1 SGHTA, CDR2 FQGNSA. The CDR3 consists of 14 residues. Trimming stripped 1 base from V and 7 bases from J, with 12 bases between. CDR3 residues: CASSLVRGAYTQYF. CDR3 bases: TGTGCCAGCAGCTTAGTTAGGGGGGCCTATACGCAGTATTTT.

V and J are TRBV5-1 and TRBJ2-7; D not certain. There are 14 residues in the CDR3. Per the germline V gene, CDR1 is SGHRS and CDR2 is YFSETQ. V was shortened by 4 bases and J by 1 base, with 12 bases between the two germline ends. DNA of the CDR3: TGCGCCAGCAGCGTGGGCGGCGTATCCTACGAGCAGTACTTC. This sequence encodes CASSVGGVSYEQYF.

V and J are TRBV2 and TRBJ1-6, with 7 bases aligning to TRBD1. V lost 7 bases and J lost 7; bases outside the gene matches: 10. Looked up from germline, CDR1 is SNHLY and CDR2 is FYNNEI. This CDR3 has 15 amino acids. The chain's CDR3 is CASKLLGGGNSPLHF. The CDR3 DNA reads TGTGCCAGCAAACTCCTAGGGGGCGGAAATTCACCCCTCCACTTT.

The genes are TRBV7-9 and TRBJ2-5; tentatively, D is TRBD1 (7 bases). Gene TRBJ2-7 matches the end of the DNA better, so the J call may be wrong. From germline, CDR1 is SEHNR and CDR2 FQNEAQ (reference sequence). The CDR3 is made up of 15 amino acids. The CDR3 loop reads CASSRGTAGRYEQYF. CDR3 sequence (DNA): TGTGCCAGCAGCCGCGGGACAGCAGGGAGGTACGAGCAGTACTTC.

The CDR3 protein is CASSIRPQGDNSPLHF. The CDR3 DNA reads as TGTGCCAGTAGTATACGGCCCCAGGGTGATAATTCACCCCTCCACTTT. This chain joins TRBV19 and TRBJ1-6, with D maybe TRBD1 (5 bases). V was trimmed by 2 bases and J by 5 bases, leaving 13 bases between them. CDR3 length: 16 amino acids. Germline loops: CDR1 LNHDA, CDR2 SQIVND (reference sequence).

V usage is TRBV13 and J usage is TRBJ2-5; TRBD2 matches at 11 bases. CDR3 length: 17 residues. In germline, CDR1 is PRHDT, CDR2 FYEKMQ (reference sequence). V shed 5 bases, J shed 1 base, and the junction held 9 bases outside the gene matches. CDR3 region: CASSPLASGGTQETQYF. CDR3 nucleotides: TGTGCCAGCAGCCCCCTAGCTAGCGGGGGGACCCAAGAGACCCAGTACTTC.

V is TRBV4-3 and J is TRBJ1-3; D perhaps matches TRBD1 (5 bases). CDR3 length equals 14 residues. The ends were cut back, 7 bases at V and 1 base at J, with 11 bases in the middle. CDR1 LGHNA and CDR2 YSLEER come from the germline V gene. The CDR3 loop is CASNLAGSGNTIYF. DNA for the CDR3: TGCGCCAGCAACCTGGCAGGGTCTGGAAACACCATATATTTT.

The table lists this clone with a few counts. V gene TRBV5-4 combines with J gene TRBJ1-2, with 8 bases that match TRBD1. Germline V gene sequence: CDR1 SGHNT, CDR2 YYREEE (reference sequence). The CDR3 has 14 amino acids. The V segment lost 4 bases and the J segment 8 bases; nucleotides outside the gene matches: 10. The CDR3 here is CASSRDRGSDGYTF. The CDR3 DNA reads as TGTGCCAGCAGCCGCGACAGGGGTTCGGACGGCTACACCTTC.